The present entry profiles one TCR beta chain with its context. Its antigen remains unknown. The ends lost 2 bases at V and 3 bases at J; junction bases unmatched: 6. The CDR3 totals 15 residues. Germline loops: CDR1 SGDLS, CDR2 YYNGEE. The data are from a study of shared clonotypes between healthy human individuals. TCRdb keeps only in-frame clones here, not all; method: immunoSEQ multiplex PCR. Of about a million clones listed, approximately 80% were seen once; the top ten hold over 1.3%. Notes on the study in general: The expectation was that sequencing depth would affect clonotype sharing among donors.

Sample: memory CD4+ T cells sorted from blood. Subset of the sample: CD45RA-negative fraction. The TCR originated in a man between 18 and 35 years old in good health. The chain uses TRBV9 and TRBJ2-3; 7 nucleotides align to TRBD2. CDR3 in amino acids: CASSVYRGGTDTQYF. The DNA of the CDR3 is TGTGCCAGCAGCGTCTACCGGGGAGGGACAGATACGCAGTATTTT.